This TCR beta chain was identified during a study of T cells in Graves' hyperthyroidism and ophthalmopathy. The overall study: Peripheral blood was obtained at initial diagnosis, preceding any treatment.

This CDR3 is built from 16 residues. Trimming took 0 bases from V and 0 from J, leaving 12 bases between them. Germline CDR1 is LGHDT and CDR2 is YNNKEL (reference sequence). This clonotype was counted many times. From RNA transcripts, TCR beta CDR3 regions were amplified. RT-PCR in the first round (using the HTBI primer set) targeted the TCR CDR3. In TCRdb, the multiplex PCR reads were re-called with MiXCR into one record per CDR3 protein. The sample lists about half a million distinct CDR3 sequences, 20% occurring once. The PBMCs were sourced from fresh peripheral blood (approximately 9.6 ml). This rearrangement joins TRBV3-1 to TRBJ2-7, with D possibly TRBD1 on 6 matching bases. The origin of this receptor is a man aged 35 to 55 with Graves' ophthalmopathy. The specimen was blood. CDR3 nucleotide sequence: TGTGCCAGCAGCCAAGATGGACAGATGAGCTCCTACGAGCAGTACTTC. As protein: CASSQDGQMSSYEQYF.